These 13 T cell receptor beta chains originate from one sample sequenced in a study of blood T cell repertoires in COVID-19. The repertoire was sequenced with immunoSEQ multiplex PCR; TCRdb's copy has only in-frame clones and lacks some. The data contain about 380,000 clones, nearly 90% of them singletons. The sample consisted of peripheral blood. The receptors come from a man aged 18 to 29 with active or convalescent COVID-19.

Here the CDR3 reads CASSLLEGAAFF. DNA for the CDR3: TGCGCCAGCAGCTTGTTGGAGGGAGCGGCTTTCTTT. The rearrangement links TRBV5-1 to TRBJ1-1; D is ambiguous. V lost 1 base to trimming and J lost 11 bases, with 12 bases between them. The CDR3 runs to 12 residues. Germline V gives CDR1 SGHRS, CDR2 YFSETQ.

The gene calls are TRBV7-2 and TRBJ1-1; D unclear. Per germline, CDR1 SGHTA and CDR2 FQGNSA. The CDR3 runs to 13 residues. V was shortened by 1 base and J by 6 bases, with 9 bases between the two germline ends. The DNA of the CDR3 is TGTGCCAGCAGCTTAGGGAGAAAGGCTGAAGCTTTCTTT. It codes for CASSLGRKAEAFF.

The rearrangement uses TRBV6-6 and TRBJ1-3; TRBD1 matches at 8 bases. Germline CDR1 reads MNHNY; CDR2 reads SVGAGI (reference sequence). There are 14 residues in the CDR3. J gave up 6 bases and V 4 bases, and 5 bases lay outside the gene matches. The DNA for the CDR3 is TGTGCCAGCAGTTCCCGGACAGGGACAAACACCATATATTTT. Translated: CASSSRTGTNTIYF.

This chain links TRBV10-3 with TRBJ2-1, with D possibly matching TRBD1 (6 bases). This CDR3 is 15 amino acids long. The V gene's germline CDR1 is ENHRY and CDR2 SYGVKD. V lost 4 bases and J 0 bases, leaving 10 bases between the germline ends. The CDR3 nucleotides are TGTGCCATCAGTGCGGACAGTAGCTCCTACAATGAGCAGTTCTTC. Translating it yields CAISADSSSYNEQFF.

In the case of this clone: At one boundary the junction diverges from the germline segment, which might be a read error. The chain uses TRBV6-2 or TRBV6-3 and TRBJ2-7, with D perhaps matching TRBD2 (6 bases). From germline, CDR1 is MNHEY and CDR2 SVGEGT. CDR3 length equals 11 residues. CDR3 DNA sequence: TGTGCCAGCAGTTCCCGACGGGAGAAAAACTTC. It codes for CASSSRREKNF.

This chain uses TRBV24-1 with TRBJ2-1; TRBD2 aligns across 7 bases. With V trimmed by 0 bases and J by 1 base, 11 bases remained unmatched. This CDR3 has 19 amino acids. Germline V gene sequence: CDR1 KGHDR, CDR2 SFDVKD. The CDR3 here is CATSDLSFRGEGSYNEQFF. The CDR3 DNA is TGTGCCACCAGTGATTTGAGTTTTCGGGGGGAAGGATCCTACAATGAGCAGTTCTTC.

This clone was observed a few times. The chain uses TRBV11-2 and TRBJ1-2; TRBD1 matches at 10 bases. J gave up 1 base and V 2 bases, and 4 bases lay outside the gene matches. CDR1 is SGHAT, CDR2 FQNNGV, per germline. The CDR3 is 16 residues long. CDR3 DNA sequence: TGTGCCAGCAGCTTACCCGGGACAGGGGATAACTATGGCTACACCTTC. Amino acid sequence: CASSLPGTGDNYGYTF.

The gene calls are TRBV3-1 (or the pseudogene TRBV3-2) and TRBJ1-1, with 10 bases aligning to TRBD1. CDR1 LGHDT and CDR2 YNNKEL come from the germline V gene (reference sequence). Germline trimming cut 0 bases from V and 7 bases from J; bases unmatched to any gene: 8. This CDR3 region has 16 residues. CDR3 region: CASSQDRTGGRIEAFF. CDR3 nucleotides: TGTGCCAGCAGCCAAGATAGGACAGGGGGGAGAATTGAAGCTTTCTTT.

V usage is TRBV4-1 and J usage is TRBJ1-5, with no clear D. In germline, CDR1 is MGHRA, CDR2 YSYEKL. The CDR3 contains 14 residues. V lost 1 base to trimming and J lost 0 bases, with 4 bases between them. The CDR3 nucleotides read TGCGCCAGCAGCCAAGCAGGTAGCAATCAGCCCCAGCATTTT. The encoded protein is CASSQAGSNQPQHF.

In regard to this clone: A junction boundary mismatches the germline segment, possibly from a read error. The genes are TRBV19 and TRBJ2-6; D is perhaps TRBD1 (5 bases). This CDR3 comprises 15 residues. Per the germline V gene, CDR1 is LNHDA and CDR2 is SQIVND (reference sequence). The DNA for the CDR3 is TGTGCCAGCACGAGAGTCGACTCTGGGGCCAACGTGCTGACTTTC. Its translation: CASTRVDSGANVLTF.

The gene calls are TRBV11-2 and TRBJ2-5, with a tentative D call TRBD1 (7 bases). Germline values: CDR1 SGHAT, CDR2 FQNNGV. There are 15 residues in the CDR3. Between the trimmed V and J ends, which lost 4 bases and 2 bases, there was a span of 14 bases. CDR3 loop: CASSSGGRGQETQYF. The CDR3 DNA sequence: TGTGCCAGCAGCTCCGGGGGCAGGGGGCAAGAGACCCAGTACTTC. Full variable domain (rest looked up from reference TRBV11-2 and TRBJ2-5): EAGVAQSPRYKIIEKRQSVAFWCNPISGHATLYWYQQILGQGPKLLIQFQNNGVVDDSQLPKDRFSAERLKGVDSTLKIQPAKLEDSAVYLCASSSGGRGQETQYFGPGTRLLVL.

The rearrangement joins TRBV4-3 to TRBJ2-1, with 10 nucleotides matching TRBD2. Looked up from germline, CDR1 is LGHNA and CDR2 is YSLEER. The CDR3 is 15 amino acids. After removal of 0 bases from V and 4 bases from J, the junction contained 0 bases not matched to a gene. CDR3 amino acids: CASSQEGLAYNEQFF. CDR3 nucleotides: TGCGCCAGCAGCCAAGAGGGACTAGCGTACAATGAGCAGTTCTTC.

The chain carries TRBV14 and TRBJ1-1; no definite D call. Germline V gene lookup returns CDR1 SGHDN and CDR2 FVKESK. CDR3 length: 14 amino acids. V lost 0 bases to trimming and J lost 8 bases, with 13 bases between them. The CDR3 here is CASSQEGTTKEAFF. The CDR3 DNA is TGTGCCAGCAGCCAAGAGGGCACAACAAAGGAAGCTTTCTTT.